What follows describes a single T cell receptor (beta chain). Its antigen specificity is not known. No clone much larger than this one lies a single base away; base qualities are absent. The data were taken from a study of blood T cell repertoires in COVID-19 (dated by TCRdb to about 2020). General notes on the study: Samples from collaborators originated in the United States, Italy and Spain and spanned both the acute and convalescent phases of COVID-19. The prospective study material was composed of cDNA or gDNA derived from T cells, B-cell-depleted T cells, or PBMCs. Deeply sampled blood TCRbeta repertoires from subjects exposed to, actively infected with, or recovered from COVID-19 were included in the dataset. A freely available public database, intended as a resource for researchers studying the immune response to SARS-CoV-2, is where the repertoires were released. The samples were drawn from two sources: the first 160 participants of the ongoing ImmuneRACE study, and 1,000 to 1,500 subjects contributed by 6 global collaborators. Sample metadata almost always included a de-identified subject ID, COVID-19 status, age in years and sex. Where available, HLA class I and class II types were taken from metadata supplied by the sample provider and were not determined by assay-based typing.

Collaborating institutions collected whole blood in K2EDTA tubes following their own protocols. For TCRbeta analysis, collaborators shipped samples as frozen whole blood, isolated PBMCs, or DNA extracted from either of those sample types. The germline V gene encodes CDR1 SGHVS and CDR2 FQNEAQ. The CDR3 covers 17 residues, taking in both the cysteine and the phenylalanine. Of the read, only the CDR3 DNA is kept; its 51 bases are in frame from base 1. V is clipped by 1 base and J by 3 bases, and the sequence between their germline boundaries is 18 bases long. Study-wide conclusions, independent of this receptor: How much clinical and demographic metadata was included differed by source and by participant, and the metadata was provided uncurated.

TCRbeta CDR3 regions were amplified from genomic DNA by means of the immunoSEQ Assay, a bias-controlled multiplex PCR. As for how the authors treated the data: Nucleated cell counts per sample were estimated from amplification of reference gene primers within the assay. Sequence reads were collapsed and filtered to measure the absolute abundance of every unique TCRbeta CDR3 rearrangement. For each sample, productive Simpson clonality was calculated by taking the square root of Simpson's diversity index across productive rearrangements. Imported from immuneACCESS, the table was reduced by TCRdb to in-frame sequences with V and J called. These copies leave out some clones; in studies compared against another copy, an unresolved V gene accounts for under half, and the cause of the remainder is not known. Clone size and the V and J calls come from that table; the DNA yielded D and trimming. Present in this sample are about 230,000 clones, roughly 80% of which were seen just once. The ten top clones hold around 8% of the sample.

The TCR originated in a woman of 80 years or more with acute or convalescent COVID-19. The V and J segments used are TRBV7-8 and TRBJ1-1; TRBD1 is a weak D gene call, 5 bases matching. What was sequenced was peripheral blood. The DNA is as follows: TGTGCCAGCAGCTTAGAGGGACTCGTAACTGGGGACACTGAAGCTTTCTTT. Its translation reads: CASSLEGLVTGDTEAFF.